This T cell receptor beta chain came from a study of regulatory T cells in long-lasting Graves disease. Points from the study as a whole: Those with persistent disease had in common more public clonotypes (2,741) than new patients (more than 900). Persistent Graves' patients showed less TCR diversity than newly diagnosed patients showed.

As to time point: newly diagnosed GD, antithyroid drugs for less than 3 months. With RNA extracted from PBMCs as input, the TCR library was made. CDR3 regions were amplified by Arm-PCR using iRepertoire HTBI primers to build TCR beta libraries. Each CDR3 protein is one row after TCRdb ran MiXCR on the multiplex PCR reads. The table lists roughly 380,000 distinct CDR3 sequences, around a sixth of them singletons. Of note for this clonotype: Its antigen is not identified.

The source is a female donor with Graves disease. Sequencing was performed on peripheral blood mononuclear cells (PBMCs), taken at new diagnosis, from a patient treated with antithyroid drugs.

Here the CDR3 DNA reads TGCGCCAGCAGCCACACAGGAGGGAATGAGCAGTTCTTC. As protein: CASSHTGGNEQFF. The chain links TRBV4-3 to TRBJ2-1; maybe TRBD2 (6 bases). The CDR3 has 13 residues. The V and J ends lost 3 bases and 7 bases respectively, with 10 bases between them. From germline, CDR1 is LGHNA and CDR2 YSLEER.